The 28 T cell receptor beta chains below all came from one sample that was sequenced in a study of blood T cell repertoires in COVID-19. TCRdb's copy holds only in-frame clones and misses some; the assay was immunoSEQ multiplex PCR. The sample holds about 90,000 clones, approximately 80% seen once. Sequenced sample: peripheral blood. The receptor set was obtained from a man aged 70 or older with acute or convalescent COVID-19.

The rearrangement links TRBV28 to TRBJ1-2, with a weak D call TRBD1 (6 bases). The CDR3 runs 15 residues. Trimming stripped 5 bases from V and 0 bases from J, with 13 bases between. Germline V gene lookup returns CDR1 MDHEN and CDR2 SYDVKM. CDR3 nucleotides: TGTGCCAGCAGTCCCGGACAGCCGGCTAACTATGGCTACACCTTC. Residues: CASSPGQPANYGYTF.

The chain employs TRBV19 and TRBJ1-1; maybe TRBD1 (5 bases). Trimming cost V 3 bases and J 4 bases, with 12 bases left between them. The CDR3 runs 14 residues. Germline CDR1 reads LNHDA; CDR2 reads SQIVND (reference sequence). The CDR3 nucleotides read TGTGCCAGTAGTATTCCCGGGGGACGCACTGAAGCTTTCTTT. Its protein product is CASSIPGGRTEAFF. The full variable domain, in which reference TRBV19 and TRBJ1-1 provide the parts outside the CDR3, is DGGITQSPKYLFRKEGQNVTLSCEQNLNHDAMYWYRQDPGQGLRLIYYSQIVNDFQKGDIAEGYSVSREKKESFPLTVTSAQKNPTAFYLCASSIPGGRTEAFFGQGTRLTVV.

This clone was detected a few times. The CDR3 coding sequence is TGTGCCAGTAGTATAGATTCGAGTGTCTCCTATAATTCACCCCTCCACTTT. Translated: CASSIDSSVSYNSPLHF. The rearrangement links TRBV19 to TRBJ1-6, with D uncertain. The germline V and J ends were trimmed by 0 bases and 0 bases, with 9 bases remaining between them. This CDR3 is built from 17 residues. Germline V lookup: CDR1 LNHDA, CDR2 SQIVND (reference sequence).

This clone was counted ten times or more. The chain uses TRBV2 and TRBJ1-3, with 9 bases lining up with TRBD1. With V trimmed by 5 bases and J by 4 bases, 3 bases remained unmatched. Germline CDR1 and CDR2: SNHLY and FYNNEI. The CDR3 has 14 amino acids. In nucleotides, the CDR3 is TGTGCCAGCAGTCAGGACAGGGGAGGAAACACCATATATTTT. This translates into CASSQDRGGNTIYF.

V gene TRBV7-8 combines with J gene TRBJ1-1; D remains ambiguous. The V gene's germline CDR1 is SGHVS and CDR2 FQNEAQ. With 2 bases removed from V and 5 bases from J, the gap between germline ends came to 9 bases. The CDR3 is made up of 13 amino acids. The CDR3 loop reads CASSLIPVTEAFF. Here the CDR3 DNA reads TGTGCCAGCAGCTTAATACCGGTGACTGAAGCTTTCTTT.

The chain uses TRBV30 and TRBJ1-1, with D unresolved. Germline V CDR1 and CDR2: GTSNPN, SVGIG (reference sequence). V was cut by 4 bases and J by 8 bases, with 11 bases left in between. The CDR3 is made up of 11 amino acids. The DNA of the CDR3 is TGTGCCTGGATGGCCAGTTCAGAAGCTTTCTTT. Residues: CAWMASSEAFF. Combining the CDR3 with reference TRBV30 and TRBJ1-1 gives the whole variable domain SQTIHQWPATLVQPVGSPLSLECTVEGTSNPNLYWYRQAAGRGLQLLFYSVGIGQISSEVPQNLSASRPQDRQFILSSKKLLLSDSGFYLCAWMASSEAFFGQGTRLTVV.

This chain uses TRBV2 with TRBJ2-3; 13 bases map to TRBD2. Germline V gene data show CDR1 as SNHLY and CDR2 as FYNNEI. The V and J ends lost 6 bases and 3 bases, in that order; junction bases with no gene match: 6. This CDR3 spans 16 amino acids. CDR3 bases: TGTGCCAGCAGCAAAGAGACTAGCGGGAGGACAGATACGCAGTATTTT. It yields the protein CASSKETSGRTDTQYF. Using reference TRBV2 and TRBJ2-3 for the parts outside the CDR3, the full variable domain is EPEVTQTPSHQVTQMGQEVILRCVPISNHLYFYWYRQILGQKVEFLVSFYNNEISEKSEIFDDQFSVERPDGSNFTLKIRSTKLEDSAMYFCASSKETSGRTDTQYFGPGTRLTVL.

This chain joins TRBV6-5 and TRBJ1-5; TRBD1 might be the D (5 bases). V lost 7 bases and J lost 7, with 11 bases in between. The CDR3 totals 12 residues. Germline loops: CDR1 MNHEY, CDR2 SVGAGI. CDR3 DNA: TGTGCCAGCACAAGGGGCGACCAGCCCCAGCATTTT. This translates into CASTRGDQPQHF.

The chain is built from TRBV7-9 and TRBJ2-4; 9 positions match TRBD2. The V gene's germline CDR1 is SEHNR and CDR2 FQNEAQ (reference sequence). V shed 5 bases, J shed 7 bases, and the junction held 6 bases outside the gene matches. The CDR3 loop spans 14 amino acids. CDR3 DNA sequence: TGTGCCAGCAGCGCGGGAGGGATCAGGAACATTCAGTACTTC. Protein product: CASSAGGIRNIQYF.

The chain joins TRBV2 to TRBJ2-1; D not certain. CDR1 and CDR2 from the germline V gene are SNHLY and FYNNEI. Trimming took 3 bases from V and 2 from J, leaving 11 bases between them. This CDR3 has 15 residues. The CDR3 is CASSDQSRAYNEQFF. The CDR3, as DNA: TGTGCCAGCAGTGACCAGTCCCGGGCCTACAATGAGCAGTTCTTC.

This clone was observed once. The chain combines TRBV7-3 with TRBJ1-1; 7 nucleotides line up with TRBD1. The junction had 6 bases not matched to a gene; V was cut back by 5 bases and J by 0 bases. The CDR3 covers 15 residues. Germline loops: CDR1 SGHTA, CDR2 FQGTGA. The CDR3 DNA is TGTGCCAGCAGCGGCACGACAGGGTTGAACACTGAAGCTTTCTTT. Translated, it gives CASSGTTGLNTEAFF.

The chain links TRBV18 to TRBJ2-3; TRBD1 aligns across 7 bases. The germline gives CDR1 KGHSH, CDR2 LQKENI. This CDR3 comprises 15 residues. J lost 6 bases, V lost 2 bases, and 8 bases had no gene match. The CDR3 sequence: CASSPIQGQEDTQYF. DNA for the CDR3: TGTGCCAGCTCACCAATACAGGGGCAGGAGGATACGCAGTATTTT.

This chain joins TRBV2 and TRBJ1-1; 9 bases align to TRBD1. The length of the CDR3 is 13 residues. V lost 8 bases to trimming and J lost 1 base; unmatched junction nucleotides: 2. Per the germline V gene, CDR1 is SNHLY and CDR2 is FYNNEI. CDR3: CASRTGENTEAFF. The CDR3 nucleotides read TGTGCCAGCCGGACAGGGGAGAACACTGAAGCTTTCTTT.

V usage is TRBV28 and J usage is TRBJ1-1; D remains unclear. The CDR3 is 15 residues long. Per the germline V gene, CDR1 is MDHEN and CDR2 is SYDVKM. V gave up 5 bases and J gave up 6 bases, with 19 bases separating them. CDR3 residues: CASSLRVFSGAEAFF. The CDR3 DNA reads as TGTGCCAGCAGTCTGAGGGTTTTCTCAGGAGCTGAAGCTTTCTTT.

This clone was seen a handful of times. The genes are TRBV11-3 and TRBJ2-3; maybe TRBD2 (6 bases). The CDR3 is 16 residues long. Germline V gives CDR1 SGHNT, CDR2 YENEEA. V was trimmed by 4 bases and J by 1 base, leaving 15 bases between them. The CDR3 coding sequence is TGTGCCAGCAGCTGGAGTGGAGGGACTGGCACAGATACGCAGTATTTT. It encodes CASSWSGGTGTDTQYF.

V gene TRBV11-2 combines with J gene TRBJ1-5, with D perhaps matching TRBD1 (5 bases). V was trimmed by 1 base and J by 4 bases, leaving 11 bases between them. CDR3 length: 15 residues. Germline V CDR1 and CDR2: SGHAT, FQNNGV. CDR3 bases: TGTGCCAGCAGCTTAGGGGGGGTAGGGAATCAGCCCCAGCATTTT. Translation: CASSLGGVGNQPQHF.

This sequence joins TRBV6-5 and TRBJ1-3; D possibly corresponds to TRBD1 (5 bases). Trimming cost V 2 bases and J 0 bases, with 11 bases left between them. The CDR3 extends over 16 amino acids. The germline V gene encodes CDR1 MNHEY and CDR2 SVGAGI. The CDR3 bases are TGTGCCAGCAGTTACGGGTCAGGGATCTCTGGAAACACCATATATTTT. Translating it yields CASSYGSGISGNTIYF.

V and J are TRBV3-1 (or the pseudogene TRBV3-2) and TRBJ1-1; D is uncertain. Per the germline V gene, CDR1 is LGHDT and CDR2 is YNNKEL (reference sequence). The CDR3 runs 14 residues. The germline V and J ends were trimmed by 5 bases and 3 bases, with 13 bases remaining between them. CDR3 loop: CASSSRLLDTEAFF. CDR3 nucleotides: TGTGCCAGCAGCTCCCGGTTATTGGACACTGAAGCTTTCTTT.

This rearrangement joins TRBV19 to TRBJ1-2, with a possible D match to TRBD1 (6 bases). V lost 3 bases to trimming and J lost 8 bases, with 16 bases between them. Germline V gene lookup returns CDR1 LNHDA and CDR2 SQIVND (reference sequence). This CDR3 contains 14 residues. The CDR3 spells CASSMEQGSRGYTF. Here the CDR3 DNA reads TGTGCCAGTAGTATGGAACAGGGCTCCAGGGGCTACACCTTC.

The rearrangement links TRBV20-1 to TRBJ2-1, with 9 bases that match TRBD2. In germline, CDR1 is DFQATT, CDR2 SNEGSKA (reference sequence). V shed 6 bases, J shed 6 bases, and the junction held 9 bases outside the gene matches. The CDR3 runs 14 residues. The CDR3 here is CSASPGTSPNEQFF. The CDR3 coding sequence is TGCAGTGCCAGTCCCGGGACTAGCCCCAATGAGCAGTTCTTC.

V is TRBV7-3 and J is TRBJ2-1, with 10 bases that match TRBD1. V dropped 2 bases and J dropped 5; count of bases not matched to a gene: 9. CDR3 length: 17 residues. Germline CDR1 reads SGHTA; CDR2 reads FQGTGA. CDR3 nucleotides: TGTGCCAGCAGCTTACTCTCTAGACAGGGGGCGGACAATGAGCAGTTCTTC. Amino acid sequence: CASSLLSRQGADNEQFF. Full variable domain (rest looked up from reference TRBV7-3 and TRBJ2-1): GAGVSQTPSNKVTEKGKYVELRCDPISGHTALYWYRQSLGQGPEFLIYFQGTGAADDSGLPNDRFFAVRPEGSVSTLKIQRTERGDSAVYLCASSLLSRQGADNEQFFGPGTRLTVL.

In the case of this clone: Distinct nucleotide sequences in the sample also encode this CDR3. The V and J genes are TRBV24-1 and TRBJ1-1; 8 bases match TRBD1. The CDR3 has 13 amino acids. Germline V gene data show CDR1 as KGHDR and CDR2 as SFDVKD. Trimming cost V 8 bases and J 2 bases; bases outside gene matches: 3. CDR3 in DNA: TGTGCCACCAAAGGACAGGGTAACACTGAAGCTTTCTTT. Its translation: CATKGQGNTEAFF.

The chain carries TRBV7-6 and TRBJ2-1, with 9 nucleotides matching TRBD2. Per the germline V gene, CDR1 is SGHVS and CDR2 is FNYEAQ. The trim removed 2 bases at V and 5 bases at J, leaving 10 bases unmatched. The CDR3 extends over 17 amino acids. The DNA of the CDR3 is TGTGCCAGCAGCTTACACCTTAGCGGGGGTTTAGACAATGAGCAGTTCTTC. Its protein product is CASSLHLSGGLDNEQFF.

V usage is TRBV19 and J usage is TRBJ1-1, with 8 bases matching TRBD1. V shed 5 bases, J shed 11 bases, and the junction held 7 bases outside the gene matches. Germline CDR1 LNHDA, CDR2 SQIVND (reference sequence). This CDR3 contains 12 residues. The CDR3: CASSGWTGSAFF. As DNA, the CDR3 is TGTGCCAGTAGTGGCTGGACAGGGTCTGCTTTCTTT.

The rearrangement uses TRBV4-2 and TRBJ1-2; D unclear. With 1 base removed from V and 8 bases from J, the gap between germline ends came to 8 bases. Germline V CDR1 and CDR2: LGHNA, YNFKEQ. The CDR3 runs 12 residues. The CDR3 sequence is CASSQVTGGYTF. The CDR3 DNA sequence: TGTGCCAGCAGCCAAGTAACGGGGGGCTACACCTTC.

The chain carries TRBV2 and TRBJ2-7; a weak D match, TRBD1 (5 bases). Germline V gene lookup returns CDR1 SNHLY and CDR2 FYNNEI. V lost 0 bases and J 2 bases, leaving 14 bases between the germline ends. The CDR3 covers 16 residues. The CDR3 region has the DNA TGTGCCAGCAGTGAAGCAGGAAGGGGAAGTACCTACGAGCAGTACTTC. The encoded protein is CASSEAGRGSTYEQYF.

The chain carries TRBV30 and TRBJ2-7, with a possible D match to TRBD2 (6 bases). Trimming removed 0 bases at V and 3 bases at J, with 12 bases between. Germline-derived CDR1 and CDR2 are GTSNPN and SVGIG (reference sequence). CDR3 length: 14 residues. CDR3 protein: CAWSVPGGGYEQYV. CDR3 DNA sequence: TGTGCCTGGAGTGTGCCCGGGGGTGGCTACGAGCAGTACGTC.

The chain uses TRBV19 and TRBJ1-4, with D uncertain. The CDR3 runs 13 residues. The V end was cut by 5 bases, the J end by 8 bases, with 12 bases between. Germline values: CDR1 LNHDA, CDR2 SQIVND (reference sequence). CDR3 in amino acids: CASSSDLGEKLFF. For the CDR3, the DNA is TGTGCCAGTAGTTCTGATCTCGGGGAAAAACTGTTTTTT.